This T cell receptor beta chain originates from a study of blood T cell repertoires in COVID-19 (dated by TCRdb to 2018 to 2020). Regarding the study in general: Samples from collaborators originated in the United States, Italy and Spain and spanned both the acute and convalescent phases of COVID-19. Subjects who had been exposed to COVID-19, were actively infected with it, or had recovered from it provided the deeply sampled blood TCRbeta repertoires that made up the dataset. Where available, HLA class I and class II types were obtained from metadata supplied by the sample provider rather than from assay-based typing. The prospective study material was composed of cDNA or gDNA derived from T cells, B-cell-depleted T cells, or PBMCs. Nearly every sample came with metadata listing a de-identified subject ID, COVID-19 status, age in years and sex. Samples came from the ongoing ImmuneRACE study (first 160 participants) plus 1,254 subjects from 6 global collaborators. A freely available public database, intended as a resource for researchers studying the immune response to SARS-CoV-2, is where the repertoires were released.

Collaborating institutions collected whole blood in K2EDTA tubes following their own protocols. For TCRbeta analysis, collaborator samples were shipped as frozen whole blood, as isolated PBMCs, or as DNA extracted from either sample type. Paper-wide results and their limitations: How much clinical and demographic metadata was included differed by source and by participant, and the metadata was provided uncurated.

TCRbeta CDR3 regions were amplified from genomic DNA using the immunoSEQ Assay, a bias-controlled multiplex PCR. Under the source paper's analysis protocol: The number of nucleated cells in each sample was estimated by amplification of reference gene primers within the assay. To quantify the absolute abundance of each unique TCRbeta CDR3 rearrangement, sequence reads were collapsed and filtered. For each sample, productive Simpson clonality was calculated by taking the square root of Simpson's diversity index across productive rearrangements. TCRdb mirrors the immuneACCESS table, restricted to in-frame sequences. Some clones are absent from its copies; in checked studies, under half trace to an unresolved V gene, and the reason for the others is unknown. That table is the source of V, J and clone size, and D and trimming were worked out from the DNA. Counted in this sample were about 100,000 clones; about three quarters of them appeared once. Jointly, the top ten make up 1.8% of the sample.

With respect to this clone: Its antigen is unknown. No much larger clone exists at a distance of one base, and base qualities are not known.

The clonotype comes from a woman in her thirties or forties with acute or convalescent COVID-19. The specimen sequenced was peripheral blood.

Here is the DNA: TGTGCCAGCAGTTACACTAGTGTCTCCTACAATGAGCAGTTCTTC. It translates as CASSYTSVSYNEQFF. Recombination connected TRBV6-5 to TRBJ2-1; the best D guess is TRBD2, with 5 bases matching. V is cut by 2 bases and J by 0 bases, and the space between the germline ends is 8 bases. CDR3 length: 15 amino acids, cysteine to phenylalanine. Here the CDR3 DNA is all that survives: 45 bases in frame from base 1. The germline V gene encodes CDR1 MNHEY and CDR2 SVGAGI.